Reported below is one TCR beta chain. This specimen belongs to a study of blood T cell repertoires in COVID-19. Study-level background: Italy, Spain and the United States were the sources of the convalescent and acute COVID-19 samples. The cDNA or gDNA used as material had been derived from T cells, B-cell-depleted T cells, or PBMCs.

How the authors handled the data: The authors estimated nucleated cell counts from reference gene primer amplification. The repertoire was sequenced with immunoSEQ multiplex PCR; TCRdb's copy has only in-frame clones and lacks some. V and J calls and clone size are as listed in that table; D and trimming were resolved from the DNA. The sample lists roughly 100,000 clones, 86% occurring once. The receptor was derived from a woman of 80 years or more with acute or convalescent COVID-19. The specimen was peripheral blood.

The CDR3 DNA sequence: TGTGCCAGCAACTTGGACAGGGGGCACACCGGGGAGCTGTTTTTT. Residues: CASNLDRGHTGELFF. V usage is TRBV2 and J usage is TRBJ2-2; 11 nucleotides match TRBD1. The V gene end was trimmed by 7 bases and the J gene end by 3 bases; junction bases not matched to a gene: 4. CDR1 is SNHLY and CDR2 is FYNNEI in the germline V gene. The CDR3 consists of 15 residues.